This TCR beta chain was documented in a study of T cell responses to AZD1222 COVID-19 vaccine. Study-wide findings and caveats: Nearly half of spike-specific TCRs reportedly target unmutated variant regions.

The data were produced by immunoSEQ multiplex PCR, yet TCRdb's version contains in-frame clones alone and is incomplete. The sample lists around 80,000 clones, around 85% seen once, with less than 11% in the top ten. The germline CDR1 and CDR2 sequences are SNHLY and FYNNEI. Trimming pared 7 bases from V and 0 bases from J, leaving 13 bases between. There are 15 residues in the CDR3. Turning to this clone: Its target is unknown.

J is TRBJ1-5 and V is TRBV2, with a weak D call TRBD1 (5 bases). This clonotype was sampled from an adult who received the AZD1222 COVID-19 vaccine. Source: peripheral blood, taken 28 days after the second AZD1222 dose. The CDR3 loop is CASNQEGYSNQPQHF. As DNA, the CDR3 is TGTGCCAGCAACCAAGAGGGGTATAGCAATCAGCCCCAGCATTTT.